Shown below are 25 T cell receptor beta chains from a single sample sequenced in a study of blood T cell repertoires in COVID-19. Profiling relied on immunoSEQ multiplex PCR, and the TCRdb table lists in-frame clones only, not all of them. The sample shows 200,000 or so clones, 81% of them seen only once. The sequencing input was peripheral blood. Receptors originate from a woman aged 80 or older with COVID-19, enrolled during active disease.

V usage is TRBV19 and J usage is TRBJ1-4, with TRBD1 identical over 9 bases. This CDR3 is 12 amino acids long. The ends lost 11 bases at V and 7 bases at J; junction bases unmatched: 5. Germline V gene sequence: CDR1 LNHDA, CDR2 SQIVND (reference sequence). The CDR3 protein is CARDRASEKLFF. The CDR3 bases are TGTGCCCGGGACAGGGCCTCTGAAAAACTGTTTTTT.

The CDR3 is CASSLSSPGELFF. The CDR3 nucleotides read TGTGCCAGCAGTTTATCGTCCCCCGGGGAGCTGTTTTTT. V is TRBV6-2 or TRBV6-3 and J is TRBJ2-2, with D hard to call. The V end was cut by 4 bases, the J end by 6 bases, with 9 bases between. Germline CDR1 is MNHEY and CDR2 is SVGEGT. The CDR3 has 13 amino acids.

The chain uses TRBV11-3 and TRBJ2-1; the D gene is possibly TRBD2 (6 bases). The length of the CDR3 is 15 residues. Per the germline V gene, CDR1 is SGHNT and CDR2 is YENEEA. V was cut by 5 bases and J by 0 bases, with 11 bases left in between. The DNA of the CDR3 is TGTGCCAGCAGCCGGGACGGGAGCTCCTACAATGAGCAGTTCTTC. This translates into CASSRDGSSYNEQFF.

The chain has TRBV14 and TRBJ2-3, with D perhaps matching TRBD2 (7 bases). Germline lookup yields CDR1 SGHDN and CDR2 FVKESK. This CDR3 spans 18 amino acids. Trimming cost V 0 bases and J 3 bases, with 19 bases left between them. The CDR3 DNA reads TGTGCCAGCAGCCAAGATCTGGGGGGGCGTCCCCCTACAGATACGCAGTATTTT. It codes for CASSQDLGGRPPTDTQYF.

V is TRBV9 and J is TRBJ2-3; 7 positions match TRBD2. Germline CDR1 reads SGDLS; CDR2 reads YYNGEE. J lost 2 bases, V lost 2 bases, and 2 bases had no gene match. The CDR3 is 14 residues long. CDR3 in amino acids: CASSVGDYTDTQYF. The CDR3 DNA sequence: TGTGCCAGCAGCGTTGGGGACTACACAGATACGCAGTATTTT.

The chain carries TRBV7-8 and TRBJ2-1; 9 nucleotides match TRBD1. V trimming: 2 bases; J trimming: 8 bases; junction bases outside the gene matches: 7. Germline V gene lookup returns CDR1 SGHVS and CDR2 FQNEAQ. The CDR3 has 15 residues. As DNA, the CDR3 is TGTGCCAGCAGCTTACTCGGGACAGGGAGGTATGAGCAGTTCTTC. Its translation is CASSLLGTGRYEQFF.

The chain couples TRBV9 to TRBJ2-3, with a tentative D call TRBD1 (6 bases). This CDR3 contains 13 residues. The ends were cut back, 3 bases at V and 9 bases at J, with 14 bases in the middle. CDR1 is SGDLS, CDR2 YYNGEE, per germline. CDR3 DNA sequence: TGTGCCAGCAGCGCAGTAGGTACAGGGACGCAGTATTTT. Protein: CASSAVGTGTQYF.

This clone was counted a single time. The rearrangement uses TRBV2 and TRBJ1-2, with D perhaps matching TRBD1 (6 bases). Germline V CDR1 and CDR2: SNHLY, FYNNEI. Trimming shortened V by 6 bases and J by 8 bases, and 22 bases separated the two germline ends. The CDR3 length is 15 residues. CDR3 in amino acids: CASRADAGAYRGYTF. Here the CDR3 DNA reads TGTGCCAGCAGGGCTGACGCAGGGGCATATAGAGGCTACACCTTC.

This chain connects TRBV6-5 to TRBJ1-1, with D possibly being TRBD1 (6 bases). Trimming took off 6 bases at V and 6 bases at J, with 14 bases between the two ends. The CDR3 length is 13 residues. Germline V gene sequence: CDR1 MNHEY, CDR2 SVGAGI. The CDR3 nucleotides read TGTGCCAGCAGCCGGGGGGCGCGGTCTGAAGCTTTCTTT. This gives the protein CASSRGARSEAFF.

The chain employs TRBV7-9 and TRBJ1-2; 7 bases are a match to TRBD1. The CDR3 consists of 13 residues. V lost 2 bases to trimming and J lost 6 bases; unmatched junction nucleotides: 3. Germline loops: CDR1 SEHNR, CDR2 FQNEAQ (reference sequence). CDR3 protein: CASSLSGGHGYTF. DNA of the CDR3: TGTGCCAGCAGCTTATCAGGGGGGCATGGCTACACCTTC.

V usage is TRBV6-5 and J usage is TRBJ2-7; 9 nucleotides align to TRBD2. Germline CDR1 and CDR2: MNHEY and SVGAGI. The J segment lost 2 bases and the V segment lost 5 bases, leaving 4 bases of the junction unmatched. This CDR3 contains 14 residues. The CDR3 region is CASSTLAGPYEQYF. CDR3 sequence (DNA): TGTGCCAGCAGTACCCTAGCGGGACCCTACGAGCAGTACTTC.

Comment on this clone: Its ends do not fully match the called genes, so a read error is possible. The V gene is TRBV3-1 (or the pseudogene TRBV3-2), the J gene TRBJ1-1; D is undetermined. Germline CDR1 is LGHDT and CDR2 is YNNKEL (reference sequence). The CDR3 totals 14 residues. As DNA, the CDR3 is TGTGCCAGCACCCAAAACGGGGTGAACACTGAAGCTTTCTTT. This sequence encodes CASTQNGVNTEAFF.

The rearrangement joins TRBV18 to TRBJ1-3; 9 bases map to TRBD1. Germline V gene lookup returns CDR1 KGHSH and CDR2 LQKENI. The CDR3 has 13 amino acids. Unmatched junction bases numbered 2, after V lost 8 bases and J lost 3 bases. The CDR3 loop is CASGDRVGNTIYF. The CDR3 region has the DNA TGTGCCAGCGGGGACAGGGTTGGAAACACCATATATTTT.

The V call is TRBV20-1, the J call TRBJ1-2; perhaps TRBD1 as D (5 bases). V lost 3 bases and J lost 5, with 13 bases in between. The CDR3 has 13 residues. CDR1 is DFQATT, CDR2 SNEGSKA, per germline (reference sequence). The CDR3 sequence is CSASPDRGYGYTF. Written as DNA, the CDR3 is TGCAGTGCTAGTCCAGATCGGGGGTATGGCTACACCTTC.

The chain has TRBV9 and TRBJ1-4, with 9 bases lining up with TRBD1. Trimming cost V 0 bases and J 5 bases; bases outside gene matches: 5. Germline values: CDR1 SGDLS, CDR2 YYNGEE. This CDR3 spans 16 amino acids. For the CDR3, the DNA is TGTGCCAGCAGCGTAGGACAGGGGGTAAGAAATGAAAAACTGTTTTTT. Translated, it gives CASSVGQGVRNEKLFF.

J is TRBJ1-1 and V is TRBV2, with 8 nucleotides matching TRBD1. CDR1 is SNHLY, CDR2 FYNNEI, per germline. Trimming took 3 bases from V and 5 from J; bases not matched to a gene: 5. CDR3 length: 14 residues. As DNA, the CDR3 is TGTGCCAGCAGTGAGACAGGGGCGAGGACTGAAGCTTTCTTT. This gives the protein CASSETGARTEAFF.

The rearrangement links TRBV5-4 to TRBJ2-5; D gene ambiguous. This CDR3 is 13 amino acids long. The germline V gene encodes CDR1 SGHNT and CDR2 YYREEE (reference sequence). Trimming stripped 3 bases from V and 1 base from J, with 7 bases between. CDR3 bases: TGTGCCAGCAGCTGGTCGGTCCAAGAGACCCAGTACTTC. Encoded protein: CASSWSVQETQYF.

CDR3 sequence: CASSSRRGPANEKLFF. The CDR3 nucleotides read TGTGCCAGCAGCTCGCGTAGGGGGCCAGCTAATGAAAAACTGTTTTTT. The rearrangement links TRBV5-4 to TRBJ1-4; 7 bases line up with TRBD1. The CDR3 loop spans 16 amino acids. Germline V gene data show CDR1 as SGHNT and CDR2 as YYREEE (reference sequence). The V and J ends lost 3 bases and 3 bases, in that order; junction bases with no gene match: 8.

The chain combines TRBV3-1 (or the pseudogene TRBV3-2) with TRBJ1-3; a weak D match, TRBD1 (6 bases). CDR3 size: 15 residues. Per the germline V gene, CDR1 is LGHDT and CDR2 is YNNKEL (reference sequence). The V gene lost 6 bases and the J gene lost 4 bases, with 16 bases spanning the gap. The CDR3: CASSRGSGDGNTIYF. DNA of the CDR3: TGTGCCAGCAGTCGGGGTTCAGGGGACGGAAACACCATATATTTT.

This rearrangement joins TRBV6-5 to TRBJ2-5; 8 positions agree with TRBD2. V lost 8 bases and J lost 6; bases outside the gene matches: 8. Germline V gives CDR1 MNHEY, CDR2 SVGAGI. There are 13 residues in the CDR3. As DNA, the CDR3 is TGTGCCAGCCCCCCCAGCGGGAGTAAGACCCAGTACTTC. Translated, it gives CASPPSGSKTQYF.

The CDR3 DNA reads as TGTGCCAGCAGCCAAGCTTCTCAGCCCCAGCATTTT. Amino acid sequence: CASSQASQPQHF. J is TRBJ1-5 and V is TRBV3-1 (or the pseudogene TRBV3-2); D not certain. Germline assignment: CDR1 LGHDT and CDR2 YNNKEL (reference sequence). Trimming removed 1 base at V and 6 bases at J, with 4 bases between. This CDR3 contains 12 residues.

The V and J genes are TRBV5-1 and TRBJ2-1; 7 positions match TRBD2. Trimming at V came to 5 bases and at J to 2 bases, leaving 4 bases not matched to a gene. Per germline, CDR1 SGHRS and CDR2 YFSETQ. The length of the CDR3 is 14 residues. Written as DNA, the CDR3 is TGCGCCAGCAGGGGAGCGGGAACCTACAATGAGCAGTTCTTC. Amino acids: CASRGAGTYNEQFF.

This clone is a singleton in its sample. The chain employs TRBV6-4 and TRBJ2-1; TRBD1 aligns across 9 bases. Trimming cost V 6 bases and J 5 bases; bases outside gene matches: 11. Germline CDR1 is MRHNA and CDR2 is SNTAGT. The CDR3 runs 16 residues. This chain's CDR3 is CASSGSDRGFHNEQFF. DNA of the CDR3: TGTGCCAGCAGCGGTTCGGACAGGGGCTTTCACAATGAGCAGTTCTTC.

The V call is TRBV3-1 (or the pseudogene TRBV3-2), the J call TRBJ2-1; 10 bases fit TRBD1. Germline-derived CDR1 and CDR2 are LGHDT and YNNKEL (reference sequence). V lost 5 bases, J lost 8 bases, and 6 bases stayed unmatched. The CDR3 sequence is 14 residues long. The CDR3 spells CASSDRTGGDEQFF. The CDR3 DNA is TGTGCCAGCAGCGATCGGACAGGGGGAGATGAGCAGTTCTTC.

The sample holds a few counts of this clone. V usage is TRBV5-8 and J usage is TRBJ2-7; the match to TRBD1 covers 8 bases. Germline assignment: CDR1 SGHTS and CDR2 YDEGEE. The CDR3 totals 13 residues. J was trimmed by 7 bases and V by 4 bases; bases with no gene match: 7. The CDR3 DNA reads TGTGCCAGCAGCCTACGACAGGGGTGGGAGCAGTACTTC. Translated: CASSLRQGWEQYF.